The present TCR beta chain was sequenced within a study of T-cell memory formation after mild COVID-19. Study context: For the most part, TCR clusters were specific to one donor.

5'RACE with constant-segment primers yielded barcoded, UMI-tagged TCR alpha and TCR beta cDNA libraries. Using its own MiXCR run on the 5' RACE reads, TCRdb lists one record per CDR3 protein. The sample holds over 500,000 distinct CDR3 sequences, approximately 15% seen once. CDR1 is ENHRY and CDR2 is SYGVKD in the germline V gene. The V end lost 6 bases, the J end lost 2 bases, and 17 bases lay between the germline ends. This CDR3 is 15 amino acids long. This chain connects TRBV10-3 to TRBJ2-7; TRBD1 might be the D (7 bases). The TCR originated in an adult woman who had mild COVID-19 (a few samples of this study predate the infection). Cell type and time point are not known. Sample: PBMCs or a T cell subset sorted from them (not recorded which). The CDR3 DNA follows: TGTGCCATCAGGGAGGGACAGCCATTAGCCTACGAGCAGTACTTC. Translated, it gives CAIREGQPLAYEQYF.